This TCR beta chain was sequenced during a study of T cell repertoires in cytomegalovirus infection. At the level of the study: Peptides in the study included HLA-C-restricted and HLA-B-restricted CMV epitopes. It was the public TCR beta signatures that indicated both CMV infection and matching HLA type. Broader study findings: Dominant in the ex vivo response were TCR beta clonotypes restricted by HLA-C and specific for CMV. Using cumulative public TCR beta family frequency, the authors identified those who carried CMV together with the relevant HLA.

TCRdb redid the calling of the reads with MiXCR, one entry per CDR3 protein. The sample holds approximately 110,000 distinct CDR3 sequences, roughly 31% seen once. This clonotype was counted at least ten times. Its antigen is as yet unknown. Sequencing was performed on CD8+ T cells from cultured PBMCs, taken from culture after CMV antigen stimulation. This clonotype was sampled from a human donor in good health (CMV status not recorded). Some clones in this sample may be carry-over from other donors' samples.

Here the CDR3 DNA reads TGTGCCAGCAGCCAAGGGTTGGACGGGGGTGGTGGGGCCAACGTCCTGACTTTC. It translates to CASSQGLDGGGGANVLTF. The chain carries TRBV4-2 and TRBJ2-6; D may be TRBD2 (6 bases). Germline V lookup: CDR1 LGHNA, CDR2 YNFKEQ. Trimming took 1 base from V and 3 from J, leaving 16 bases between them. The CDR3 runs to 18 residues.